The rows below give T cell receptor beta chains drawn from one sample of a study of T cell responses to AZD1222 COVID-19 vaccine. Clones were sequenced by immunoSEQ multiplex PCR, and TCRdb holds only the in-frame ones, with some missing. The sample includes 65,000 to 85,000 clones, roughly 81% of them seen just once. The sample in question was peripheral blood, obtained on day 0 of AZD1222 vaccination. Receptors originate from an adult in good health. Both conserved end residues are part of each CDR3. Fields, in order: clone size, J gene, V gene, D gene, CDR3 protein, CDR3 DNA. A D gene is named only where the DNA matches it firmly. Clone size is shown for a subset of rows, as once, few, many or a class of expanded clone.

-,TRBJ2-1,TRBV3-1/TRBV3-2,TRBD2,CASSQEPGLGLNEQFF,TGTGCCAGCAGCCAAGAGCCGGGACTAGGTTTAAATGAGCAGTTCTTC
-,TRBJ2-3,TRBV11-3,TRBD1,CASSSGTVGTDTQYF,TGTGCCAGCAGCTCTGGGACAGTGGGCACAGATACGCAGTATTTT
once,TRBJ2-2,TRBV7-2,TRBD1,CASSFPAGTEASVF,TGTGCCAGCAGCTTCCCCGCCGGGACAGAAGCTTCGGTTTTT
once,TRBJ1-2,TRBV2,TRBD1,CASSTEGANYGYTF,TGTGCCAGCAGTACGGAGGGGGCGAACTATGGCTACACCTTC
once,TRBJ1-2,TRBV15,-,CATSRDNGLYGYTF,TGTGCCACCAGCAGAGATAACGGACTCTATGGCTACACCTTC
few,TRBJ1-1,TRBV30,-,CAWRRWGPGNTEAFF,TGTGCCTGGAGGAGATGGGGGCCGGGGAACACTGAAGCTTTCTTT
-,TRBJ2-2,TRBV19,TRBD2,CASSTSGGFTGELFF,TGTGCCAGTAGTACTAGCGGGGGTTTCACCGGGGAGCTGTTTTTT
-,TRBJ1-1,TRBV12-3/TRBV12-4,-,CASSLSGGSEAFF,TGTGCCAGCAGTTTGAGTGGGGGGTCTGAAGCTTTCTTT
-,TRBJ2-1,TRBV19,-,CASNGQLYNEQFF,TGTGCCAGTAATGGACAGTTATACAATGAGCAGTTCTTC
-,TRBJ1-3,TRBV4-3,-,CASSQEYRWGNTIYF,TGCGCCAGCAGCCAAGAATATAGGTGGGGAAACACCATATATTTT
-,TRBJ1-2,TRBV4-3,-,CASSQDGFSYGYTF,TGCGCCAGCAGCCAAGATGGATTCAGCTATGGCTACACCTTC
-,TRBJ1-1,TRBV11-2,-,CASSLAGMNTEAFF,TGTGCCAGCAGCTTAGCAGGTATGAACACTGAAGCTTTCTTT
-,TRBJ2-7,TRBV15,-,CATSRDHSYEQYF,TGTGCCACCAGCAGAGACCACTCCTACGAGCAGTACTTC